Listed below are T cell receptor beta chains from one sample, sequenced in a study of response to subunit inactivated influenza vaccine. TCRdb re-called the RT-PCR reads through MiXCR, storing one row per CDR3 protein. The table records about 500,000 distinct CDR3 sequences, approximately 6.9% of them present only once. The sample here was PBMCs from blood, taken around 25 months after vaccination. The receptors derive from a man aged 50 to 69 who received an inactivated influenza vaccine. CDR3s include the opening cysteine and the closing phenylalanine or tryptophan. D genes are given only for firm matches. Only part of the rows carry a size: once, few, many, or a class if the clone is expanded.

d_gene	v_gene	abundance	j_gene	CDR3aa	CDR3nt
-	TRBV11-2	-	TRBJ2-5	CASSQQGGIQETQYF	TGTGCCAGCAGCCAGCAGGGGGGCATACAAGAGACCCAGTACTTC
-	TRBV4-2	-	TRBJ2-5	CASSQEDTGPWETQYF	TGTGCCAGCAGCCAGGAAGACACAGGGCCATGGGAGACCCAGTACTTC
-	TRBV4-3	few	TRBJ1-2	CASSQERTASSNYGYTF	TGCGCCAGCAGCCAAGAAAGGACAGCGAGTTCTAACTATGGCTACACCTTC
-	TRBV25-1	few	TRBJ2-1	CASSGPKLFSYNEQFF	TGTGCCAGCAGTGGACCTAAGCTGTTCTCCTACAATGAGCAGTTCTTC
TRBD1	TRBV5-1	many	TRBJ2-2	CASSHYQGAWNTGELFF	TGCGCCAGCAGCCATTACCAGGGGGCATGGAACACCGGGGAGCTGTTTTTT
TRBD1	TRBV6-5	-	TRBJ1-1	CASSYVLPTGGMNTEAFF	TGTGCCAGCAGCTACGTCCTCCCTACAGGGGGCATGAACACTGAAGCTTTCTTT
-	TRBV20-1	few	TRBJ2-7	CSAKPVGTYNREQYF	TGCAGTGCAAAGCCGGTGGGGACTTACAACAGGGAGCAGTACTTC
-	TRBV20-1	few	TRBJ2-1	CCAREGSASVHNEQFF	TGCTGTGCTAGAGAGGGGTCGGCTAGCGTCCACAATGAGCAGTTCTTC
TRBD1	TRBV5-1	few	TRBJ1-3	CASSPEGTAGNTIYF	TGCGCCAGCAGCCCGGAGGGGACAGCTGGAAACACCATATATTTT
-	TRBV5-1	-	TRBJ2-2	CASSPGAVETGELFF	TGCGCCAGCAGCCCGGGGGCCGTCGAGACCGGGGAGCTGTTTTTT
TRBD1	TRBV5-1	few	TRBJ2-5	CASSTSGQGIRETQYF	TGCGCCAGCAGCACCTCGGGACAGGGAATTCGGGAGACCCAGTACTTC
TRBD1	TRBV10-3	few	TRBJ1-3	CAISEPSGGSGNTIYF	TGTGCCATCAGTGAGCCCTCAGGGGGCTCTGGAAACACCATATATTTT
TRBD1	TRBV6-1	few	TRBJ2-1	CASSESGGDEQFF	TGTGCCAGCAGTGAGTCAGGGGGCGATGAGCAGTTCTTC
-	TRBV6-6	few	TRBJ2-1	CASSSGSKGDQFF	TGTGCCAGCAGTTCGGGTAGCAAGGGGGACCAGTTCTTC
-	TRBV20-1	few	TRBJ2-5	CSAYANVETQYF	TGCAGTGCTTACGCCAACGTGGAGACCCAGTACTTC
TRBD2	TRBV15	-	TRBJ2-2	CATSREEGLDTGELFF	TGTGCCACCAGCAGAGAAGAGGGACTAGATACCGGGGAGCTGTTTTTT
-	TRBV24-1	-	TRBJ2-1	CATSDKSVGYEQFF	TGTGCCACCAGTGATAAATCGGTGGGGTATGAGCAGTTCTTC
TRBD1	TRBV11-2	few	TRBJ2-1	CASSSYIRRDRGGNEQFF	TGTGCCAGCAGCTCGTACATCCGGCGGGACAGGGGAGGCAATGAGCAGTTCTTC
TRBD2	TRBV4-2	few	TRBJ2-1	CASSQDPRTSGVLGLYNEQFF	TGTGCCAGCAGCCAAGACCCCAGGACTAGCGGGGTATTAGGCCTATACAATGAGCAGTTCTTC
-	TRBV5-1	many	TRBJ1-1	CASSFKTMNTEAFF	TGCGCCAGCAGCTTCAAAACTATGAACACTGAAGCTTTCTTT
TRBD2	TRBV3-1	many	TRBJ2-1	CASSWTSGRTNEQFF	TGTGCCAGCAGCTGGACTAGCGGGAGGACGAATGAGCAGTTCTTC
-	TRBV10-3	many	TRBJ1-6	CAISIRWGQGSPLHF	TGTGCCATCTCGATTCGTTGGGGGCAAGGGTCACCCCTCCACTTT
TRBD1	TRBV11-3	few	TRBJ2-3	CASSLGGTASTDTQYF	TGTGCCAGCAGCTTAGGTGGGACAGCTAGCACAGATACGCAGTATTTT
TRBD2	TRBV20-1	many	TRBJ2-1	CSGTSGRSSYNEQFF	TGCAGTGGGACTAGCGGGAGGAGCTCCTACAATGAGCAGTTCTTC
TRBD2	TRBV5-6	-	TRBJ2-3	CASSWTAGGRTDTQYF	TGTGCCAGCAGCTGGACGGCGGGGGGGCGCACAGATACGCAGTATTTT
-	TRBV11-2	many	TRBJ2-4	CASSLVGQKNIQYF	TGTGCCAGCAGCTTAGTCGGACAGAAAAACATTCAGTACTTC
-	TRBV11-3	-	TRBJ2-4	CASSMSGKNIQYF	TGTGCCAGCAGCATGAGTGGCAAAAACATTCAGTACTTC
TRBD1	TRBV20-1	few	TRBJ2-3	CSARAVGQGLSDTQYF	TGCAGTGCTAGAGCCGTGGGACAGGGTCTATCAGATACGCAGTATTTT
TRBD1	TRBV29-1	few	TRBJ2-7	CSATGDASYEQYF	TGCAGCGCCACAGGGGACGCCTCCTACGAGCAGTACTTC
TRBD1	TRBV5-1	many	TRBJ1-4	CASSLQGATNEKLFF	TGCGCCAGCAGTCTACAGGGGGCAACTAATGAAAAACTGTTTTTT
-	TRBV15	many	TRBJ1-6	CATSRGGEHSPLHF	TGTGCCACCAGCAGAGGGGGGGAGCATTCACCCCTCCACTTT
TRBD2	TRBV12-3/TRBV12-4	-	TRBJ2-3	CASRPAGGTDTQYF	TGTGCCAGCAGACCTGCGGGGGGCACAGATACGCAGTATTTT
-	TRBV7-6	-	TRBJ1-2	CASSADGRNYGYTF	TGTGCCAGCAGCGCAGACGGACGTAACTATGGCTACACCTTC
-	TRBV14	-	TRBJ2-1	CASSQVGLLEQFF	TGTGCCAGCAGCCAAGTAGGACTCTTGGAGCAGTTCTTC
TRBD1	TRBV6-5	-	TRBJ2-1	CASSSPGKPTGDEQFF	TGTGCCAGCAGTTCCCCGGGGAAACCTACAGGGGATGAGCAGTTCTTC
TRBD1	TRBV20-1	-	TRBJ2-7	CSAITTGGDGEQYF	TGCAGTGCTATAACGACAGGGGGGGACGGCGAGCAGTACTTC
TRBD1	TRBV12-3/TRBV12-4	few	TRBJ2-3	CASSRDGTGLDTQYF	TGTGCCAGCAGTAGAGACGGGACAGGGCTAGATACGCAGTATTTT
-	TRBV14	few	TRBJ2-2	CASSQAGKGITGELFF	TGTGCCAGCAGCCAAGCAGGAAAAGGGATTACCGGGGAGCTGTTTTTT
-	TRBV5-6	few	TRBJ2-3	CASSGRASTDTQYF	TGTGCCAGCAGCGGGCGGGCTAGCACAGATACGCAGTATTTT
TRBD1	TRBV5-4	few	TRBJ1-2	CASSSDLLRTGGNGYTF	TGTGCCAGCAGCTCCGACCTTTTGCGGACAGGGGGCAATGGCTACACCTTC
TRBD2	TRBV28	once	TRBJ2-1	CASSFAGGYEQFF	TGTGCCAGCAGTTTTGCGGGAGGCTATGAGCAGTTCTTC
TRBD1	TRBV19	-	TRBJ2-6	CASSRDRVLGANVLTF	TGTGCCAGTAGTAGGGACAGGGTCCTGGGGGCCAACGTCCTGACTTTC